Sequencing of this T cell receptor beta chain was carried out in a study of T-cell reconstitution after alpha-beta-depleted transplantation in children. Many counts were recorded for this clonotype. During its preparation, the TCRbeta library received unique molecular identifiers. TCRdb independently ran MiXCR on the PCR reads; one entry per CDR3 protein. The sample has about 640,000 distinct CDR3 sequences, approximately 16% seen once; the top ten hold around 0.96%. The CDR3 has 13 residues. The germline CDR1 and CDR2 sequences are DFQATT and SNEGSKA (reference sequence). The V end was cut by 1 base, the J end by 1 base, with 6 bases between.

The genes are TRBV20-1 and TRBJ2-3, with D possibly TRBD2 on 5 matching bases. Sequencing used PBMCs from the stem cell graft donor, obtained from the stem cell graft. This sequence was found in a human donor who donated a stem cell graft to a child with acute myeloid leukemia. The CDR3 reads CSARVGGTDTQYF. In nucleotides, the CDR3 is TGCAGTGCTAGAGTCGGGGGCACAGATACGCAGTATTTT.